This entry is about one T cell receptor beta chain. This clone was seen more than once but under ten times. Its antigen has not been determined. The input lacks base qualities; no much larger clone sits a single base away. The immunoSEQ Assay, a bias-controlled multiplex PCR, was used to amplify TCRbeta CDR3 regions from genomic DNA. As for how the authors treated the data: Within the assay, amplification of reference gene primers was used to estimate how many nucleated cells each sample contained. To quantify the absolute abundance of each unique TCRbeta CDR3 rearrangement, sequence reads were collapsed and filtered. For each sample, productive Simpson clonality was calculated as the square root of Simpson's diversity index across productive rearrangements. This is the immuneACCESS table as TCRdb keeps it, with only in-frame sequences that have V and J called. A part of the clones is gone; compared with another copy, unresolved V genes explain less than half, and the rest is unexplained. The D gene and trimming were derived from the DNA, and the V and J assignments and clone size from that table. The sample table records about 250,000 clones; 83% of these occur just once. Of the sample, 3% to 4.5% is held by the ten largest clones.

This record belongs to a study of blood T cell repertoires in COVID-19 (dated by TCRdb to 2018 to 2020). Broadly, across the study: Samples covering the acute and convalescent phases of COVID-19 were provided by collaborators in the United States, Italy and Spain. The prospective study material was composed of cDNA or gDNA derived from T cells, B-cell-depleted T cells, or PBMCs. The dataset comprised deeply sampled blood TCRbeta repertoires from subjects exposed to, actively infected with, or recovered from COVID-19. The repertoires were made available in a free public database intended to serve as a resource for research on the immune response to SARS-CoV-2. Samples were obtained from the ongoing ImmuneRACE study (first 160 participants) and from some 1,200 subjects provided by 6 global collaborators. Sample metadata almost always included a de-identified subject ID, COVID-19 status, age in years and sex. Where available, HLA class I and class II types were obtained from metadata supplied by the sample provider rather than from assay-based typing. Points the paper makes about the study in general: Clinical and demographic metadata were provided uncurated, with the amount varying by source and participant.

Germline trimming: 5 bases from V, 7 bases from J; junction bases outside gene matches: 9. Based on the germline V gene (reference sequence), the CDR1 and CDR2 sequences are SEHNR and FQNEAQ. The CDR3 runs 16 amino acids, cysteine and phenylalanine included. Only the CDR3 part of the read is kept: 48 bases, read in frame from the first base. Participants in the prospective study were enrolled through a virtual design, were aged about 18 to 90 years, and lived in 24 United States geographic areas. In the prospective study, cohorts were assigned on the basis of participant-reported clinical history obtained from a screening survey and a study questionnaire. Exposed participants were defined as having been in contact with someone with a PCR-confirmed or clinician-diagnosed COVID-19 case within 2 weeks of study entry. Mobile phlebotomists in the prospective study collected whole blood, serum and a nasopharyngeal or oropharyngeal swab from every participant. Additional blood draws and questionnaires over an approximately two-month period could optionally be provided by prospective study participants. Blood samples from the prospective study were shipped frozen or at room temperature prior to DNA extraction.

The TCR sequence derives from a woman aged 40-49 years who had been exposed to COVID-19. The chain is made from TRBV7-9 and TRBJ1-6; the junction holds 9 bases that match TRBD1. Material: PBMCs or T cells enriched from blood (not recorded which). The sequenced DNA: TGTGCCAGCAGCCCCCCGGGACAGGGAGTGAATTCACCCCTCCACTTT. This translates into CASSPPGQGVNSPLHF.